This passage covers 5 T cell receptor beta chains from one sample sequenced in a study of naive and memory T cell subsets. An oligonucleotide containing a UMI was ligated to the 3' end of TCR cDNA. Four PCR rounds used nested alpha and beta constant region primers plus the SP2 primer. TCRdb independently ran MiXCR on the 5' RACE reads; one entry per CDR3 protein. This table holds roughly 60,000 distinct CDR3 sequences, over 7% found once. Receptors originate from a male donor in good health.

The chain has TRBV19 and TRBJ1-2; D not certain. Germline V gene data show CDR1 as LNHDA and CDR2 as SQIVND (reference sequence). The CDR3 loop spans 18 amino acids. Trimming took off 7 bases at V and 0 bases at J, with 24 bases between the two ends. The CDR3 DNA is TGTGCCAGTACCAAATACCCTCTGCGGAGAGCCACTAACTATGGCTACACCTTC. Translating gives CASTKYPLRRATNYGYTF.

Only a few counts were recorded for this clonotype. V usage is TRBV12-3 or TRBV12-4 and J usage is TRBJ2-1; 10 bases are shared with TRBD1. The J segment lost 7 bases and the V segment lost 8 bases, leaving 11 bases of the junction unmatched. The CDR3 has 15 residues. The DNA of the CDR3 is TGTGCCAGCTCCACAGGACAGGGGGGCGGGAATGAGCAGTTCTTC. It codes for CASSTGQGGGNEQFF.

This clonotype was counted between two and nine times. This chain joins TRBV27 and TRBJ2-7, with TRBD1 matching 9 bases. CDR1 is MNHEY, CDR2 SMNVEV, per germline (reference sequence). The CDR3 runs 15 residues. The V gene end was trimmed by 5 bases and the J gene end by 5 bases; junction bases not matched to a gene: 10. CDR3: CASSPWDRDPHEQYF. CDR3 bases: TGTGCCAGCAGTCCCTGGGACAGGGATCCACACGAGCAGTACTTC.

This clonotype was observed a few times. The chain couples TRBV6-6 to TRBJ1-1; the D gene is possibly TRBD1 (6 bases). CDR1 is MNHNY, CDR2 SVGAGI, per germline (reference sequence). The CDR3 sequence is 15 residues long. V lost 6 bases and J lost 4, with 18 bases in between. The CDR3: CASRRPGGRGTEAFF. The CDR3 nucleotides are TGTGCCAGCAGACGGCCCGGGGGCAGGGGCACTGAAGCTTTCTTT.

The rearrangement uses TRBV4-2 and TRBJ2-7; 10 bases agree with TRBD2. The CDR3 spans 16 residues. J lost 4 bases, V lost 3 bases, and 9 bases had no gene match. Germline assignment: CDR1 LGHNA and CDR2 YNFKEQ. The chain's CDR3 is CASSQGLAGGTYEQYF. CDR3 bases: TGTGCCAGCAGCCAGGGATTAGCGGGGGGTACGTACGAGCAGTACTTC.